These 4 T cell receptor beta chains share one sample of origin, sequenced in a study of breast tumors, draining lymph nodes, adjacent tissues. TCRdb re-derived calls from the multiplex PCR reads in MiXCR, one entry per CDR3 protein. Of a few hundred thousand distinct CDR3 sequences in the sample, around 35% were seen once. Samples came from axillary lymph nodes draining the breast cancer. Source material: axillary lymph node tissue. These receptors originate from a female donor with breast cancer. Some clones in this sample may be carry-over from other donors' samples.

The J gene is TRBJ1-2, the V gene TRBV4-2; D may be TRBD1 (5 bases). Trimming stripped 2 bases from V and 12 bases from J, with 16 bases between. The CDR3 consists of 13 residues. Per germline, CDR1 LGHNA and CDR2 YNFKEQ. The CDR3 is CASSQRGEPGNTF. The CDR3, as DNA: TGTGCCAGCAGCCAAAGAGGGGAGCCTGGAAACACCTTC.

This clonotype was counted ten times or more. V is TRBV6-2 or TRBV6-3 and J is TRBJ2-1; 11 bases line up with TRBD2. This CDR3 contains 15 residues. J gave up 8 bases and V 5 bases, and 8 bases lay outside the gene matches. From germline, CDR1 is MNHEY and CDR2 SVGEGT. This chain's CDR3 is CASSTFSGRGDEQFF. CDR3 sequence (DNA): TGTGCCAGCAGTACCTTTAGCGGGAGGGGTGATGAGCAGTTCTTC.

In this sample, this clonotype turned up many times. V gene TRBV11-2 combines with J gene TRBJ1-3; D is uncertain. Germline-derived CDR1 and CDR2 are SGHAT and FQNNGV. CDR3 length equals 15 residues. V lost 3 bases, J lost 4 bases, and 13 bases lay in between. This CDR3 is CASSFIRGSGNTIYF. The CDR3 DNA is TGTGCCAGCAGCTTCATTCGAGGGTCCGGAAACACCATATATTTT.

V is TRBV12-3 or TRBV12-4 and J is TRBJ1-3, with D possibly being TRBD1 (6 bases). This CDR3 comprises 16 residues. Trimming pared 5 bases from V and 8 bases from J, leaving 22 bases between. For the CDR3, the DNA is TGTGCCAGCAGTCCCCAGGGGTTTTTTGATGGCTACACCATATATTTT. It specifies CASSPQGFFDGYTIYF.